This TCR beta chain was sequenced in a study of patients and donors after allogeneic stem cell transplantation (dated by TCRdb to 2018 to 2020). This clonotype has more than one count but fewer than ten. It has no known antigen specificity. There are no base qualities to consult, and no much larger clone falls within one base. CDR1 and CDR2, looked up from the germline V gene, are MDHEN and SYDVKM. The junction shows trimming of 1 base on V and 5 bases on J, and the gene matches do not reach 4 bases of it. From the cysteine through the phenylalanine, the CDR3 covers 14 amino acids. The only DNA kept is the CDR3, 42 bases in frame from the first base. The library was built by means of RT-PCR. Sequencing was performed on a NextSeq 550. TCRdb redid the processing of the public reads, applying fastp at Q25 and MiXCR, and retained in-frame beta chains. Each CDR3 protein appears once, grouped with its most common genes and DNA. The sample table lists about 150,000 distinct CDR3 sequences, approximately 37% of them with a count of one. The ten largest clones capture 50% of the sample.

Input material: blood, either unsorted or a sorted T cell fraction (not recorded which). This receptor was taken from a human donor who was either an allogeneic HSCT recipient or a stem cell or donor lymphocyte infusion donor (not recorded which). It is not recorded whose cells these are; they may come from a transplant donor. Recombination linked TRBV28 to TRBJ1-1; TRBD1 fits 7 bases in the junction. CDR3 loop: CASSLFRGGTEAFF. The DNA is TGTGCCAGCAGTTTATTCAGGGGGGGGACTGAAGCTTTCTTT.